One and the same sample provided the 30 T cell receptor beta chains below, sequenced in a study of CD8 T cells in ankylosing spondylitis. From the 5' RACE reads, TCRdb called clonotypes with MiXCR, one entry per CDR3 protein. The table shows fewer than 250,000 distinct CDR3 sequences, with more than 9% occurring only once. The sequencing input was blood, either unsorted or a sorted T cell fraction (not recorded which). All receptors derive from a male donor with ankylosing spondylitis or in good health (not recorded which).

This clonotype was observed a handful of times. The chain uses TRBV30 and TRBJ2-1; D is uncertain. The CDR3 totals 14 residues. Trimming stripped 3 bases from V and 3 bases from J, with 12 bases between. Germline CDR1 and CDR2: GTSNPN and SVGIG (reference sequence). CDR3 sequence: CAWRGQNYYNEQFF. CDR3 DNA sequence: TGTGCCTGGAGGGGCCAAAACTACTACAATGAGCAGTTCTTC.

This clonotype was detected ten times or more. The chain uses TRBV5-1 and TRBJ2-3, with 7 bases lining up with TRBD2. The V segment lost 1 base and the J segment 2 bases; nucleotides outside the gene matches: 10. Germline lookup yields CDR1 SGHRS and CDR2 YFSETQ. The CDR3 is 17 residues long. The CDR3: CASSLSGLAAYTDTQYF. The CDR3 nucleotides read TGCGCCAGCAGCTTGAGCGGGCTAGCGGCTTACACAGATACGCAGTATTTT.

This clonotype showed up just a few times. The chain combines TRBV20-1 with TRBJ2-7, with 7 bases fitting TRBD1. V trimming: 4 bases; J trimming: 3 bases; junction bases outside the gene matches: 3. CDR3 length: 12 residues. CDR1 and CDR2 (germline): DFQATT, SNEGSKA (reference sequence). The CDR3 region is CSANRGFYEQYF. Written as DNA, the CDR3 is TGCAGTGCTAACAGGGGATTCTACGAGCAGTACTTC.

This clonotype appeared many times. The chain has TRBV25-1 and TRBJ2-2, with 7 bases lining up with TRBD1. V gave up 6 bases and J gave up 7 bases; unmatched junction bases: 11. CDR1 is MGHDK, CDR2 SYGVNS, per germline. This CDR3 has 15 residues. CDR3 residues: CASSPRQGFNGELFF. Written as DNA, the CDR3 is TGTGCCAGCAGCCCCCGACAGGGATTCAACGGGGAGCTGTTTTTT.

This clonotype was seen only once. This sequence joins TRBV5-1 and TRBJ2-3; TRBD2 aligns across 10 bases. Germline loops: CDR1 SGHRS, CDR2 YFSETQ. J was trimmed by 1 base and V by 4 bases; bases with no gene match: 9. The CDR3 contains 17 residues. The CDR3 reads CASSPGLAGVGTDTQYF. The CDR3 region has the DNA TGCGCCAGCAGCCCTGGGCTAGCGGGAGTGGGCACAGATACGCAGTATTTT.

This clonotype was detected ten times or more. This chain links TRBV20-1 with TRBJ1-1, with unresolved D. CDR1 and CDR2 (germline): DFQATT, SNEGSKA (reference sequence). Trimming removed 4 bases at V and 1 base at J, with 10 bases between. CDR3 length: 13 amino acids. The CDR3 sequence is CSAMLLRNTEAFF. CDR3 coding DNA: TGCAGTGCTATGCTACTGAGGAACACTGAAGCTTTCTTT.

This sequence joins TRBV12-3 or TRBV12-4 and TRBJ2-2; TRBD1 or TRBD2 may be the D gene (5 bases each). Between the trimmed V and J ends, which lost 5 bases and 6 bases, there was a span of 19 bases. CDR3 size: 16 residues. In DNA, the CDR3 is TGTGCCAGCAGTCGAGGGACCTTAGCATGGTCCGGGGAGCTGTTTTTT. This gives the protein CASSRGTLAWSGELFF.

This clonotype was seen at least ten times. The chain combines TRBV20-1 with TRBJ1-1; possible D gene TRBD1, 6 bases. This CDR3 comprises 14 residues. The V gene lost 3 bases and the J gene lost 4 bases, with 15 bases spanning the gap. Germline loops: CDR1 DFQATT, CDR2 SNEGSKA (reference sequence). This chain's CDR3 is CSARTGPRVTEAFF. The CDR3 nucleotides are TGCAGTGCTAGGACAGGCCCGAGGGTCACTGAAGCTTTCTTT.

This clonotype has ten or more counts. This chain connects TRBV3-1 to TRBJ1-1, with D unclear. The V gene lost 0 bases and the J gene lost 0 bases, with 5 bases spanning the gap. CDR1 is LGHDT, CDR2 YNNKEL, per germline (reference sequence). The CDR3 loop spans 14 amino acids. The CDR3 loop reads CASSQDSVNTEAFF. The CDR3 nucleotides are TGTGCCAGCAGCCAAGATTCGGTGAACACTGAAGCTTTCTTT. The full variable domain, with the rest looked up from reference TRBV3-1 and TRBJ1-1, is DTAVSQTPKYLVTQMGNDKSIKCEQNLGHDTMYWYKQDSKKFLKIMFSYNNKELIINETVPNRFSPKSPDKAHLNLHINSLELGDSAVYFCASSQDSVNTEAFFGQGTRLTVV.

This clonotype turned up a few times. The V and J genes are TRBV20-1 and TRBJ2-2; the D call may be TRBD1 or TRBD2 (6 bases each). The germline V gene encodes CDR1 DFQATT and CDR2 SNEGSKA (reference sequence). The ends were cut back, 3 bases at V and 7 bases at J, with 9 bases in the middle. The CDR3 contains 12 residues. Here the CDR3 reads CSASGGLGELFF. The DNA of the CDR3 is TGCAGTGCTAGTGGGGGGCTCGGGGAGCTGTTTTTT.

This clonotype was picked up a small number of times. V usage is TRBV30 and J usage is TRBJ2-1; D is perhaps TRBD1 (5 bases). Germline values: CDR1 GTSNPN, CDR2 SVGIG (reference sequence). The ends were cut back, 0 bases at V and 6 bases at J, with 6 bases in the middle. The CDR3 consists of 12 residues. In DNA, the CDR3 is TGTGCCTGGAGTGTGGGGCCCAATGAGCAGTTCTTC. It translates to CAWSVGPNEQFF. The full variable domain, in which reference TRBV30 and TRBJ2-1 provide the parts outside the CDR3, is SQTIHQWPATLVQPVGSPLSLECTVEGTSNPNLYWYRQAAGRGLQLLFYSVGIGQISSEVPQNLSASRPQDRQFILSSKKLLLSDSGFYLCAWSVGPNEQFFGPGTRLTVL.

This clonotype was observed at least ten times. Written as DNA, the CDR3 is TGCAGTGCCAATCCCCCTAGCGGGGAGAGAGATACGCAGTATTTT. It is translated as CSANPPSGERDTQYF. The V and J genes are TRBV20-1 and TRBJ2-3; 9 bases are a match to TRBD2. The length of the CDR3 is 15 residues. V gave up 6 bases and J gave up 5 bases; unmatched junction bases: 12. In germline, CDR1 is DFQATT, CDR2 SNEGSKA (reference sequence).

The sample holds many counts of this clonotype. The CDR3 loop reads CASSLSGSYNEQFF. The DNA of the CDR3 is TGCGCCAGCAGCCTTTCTGGGTCCTACAATGAGCAGTTCTTC. The chain carries TRBV5-1 and TRBJ2-1; no clear D gene. The V end was cut by 4 bases, the J end by 1 base, with 9 bases between. This CDR3 is built from 14 residues. Per germline, CDR1 SGHRS and CDR2 YFSETQ.

This clonotype was seen ten or more times. This chain joins TRBV5-1 and TRBJ1-1; D gene ambiguous. Germline CDR1 and CDR2: SGHRS and YFSETQ. The CDR3 runs to 13 residues. The ends were cut back, 2 bases at V and 5 bases at J, with 10 bases in the middle. The CDR3 reads CASSFGFPTEAFF. DNA of the CDR3: TGCGCCAGCAGCTTCGGGTTTCCGACTGAAGCTTTCTTT.

This clonotype was detected many times. This rearrangement joins TRBV30 to TRBJ1-2; no firm D call. The CDR3 length is 13 residues. Trimming stripped 5 bases from V and 7 bases from J, with 17 bases between. CDR1 and CDR2 from the germline V gene are GTSNPN and SVGIG (reference sequence). This CDR3 reads CAWAAQLRVGYTF. The CDR3 DNA is TGTGCCTGGGCTGCTCAATTAAGGGTTGGCTACACCTTC.

V and J are TRBV7-2 and TRBJ1-2; maybe TRBD1 (6 bases). Germline CDR1 and CDR2: SGHTA and FQGNSA. Trimming left V 2 bases short and J 2 bases short, with 12 bases between. This CDR3 is built from 15 residues. CDR3 region: CASSLTGQENYGYTF. DNA for the CDR3: TGTGCCAGCAGCTTAACAGGGCAGGAGAACTATGGCTACACCTTC.

At least ten counts were recorded for this clonotype. This chain uses TRBV20-1 with TRBJ2-1; 7 bases fit TRBD2. The germline CDR1 and CDR2 sequences are DFQATT and SNEGSKA (reference sequence). The CDR3 totals 15 residues. J gave up 3 bases and V 2 bases, and 7 bases lay outside the gene matches. The CDR3, as DNA: TGCAGTGCTAGAACCAGCGGGGTTAACTACAATGAGCAGTTCTTC. It is translated as CSARTSGVNYNEQFF.

This clonotype was picked up a small number of times. This chain connects TRBV6-1 to TRBJ2-7, with D perhaps matching TRBD1 or TRBD2 (5 bases each). V dropped 6 bases and J dropped 3 bases, with 18 bases sitting between them. CDR3 length: 15 amino acids. Germline-derived CDR1 and CDR2 are MNHNS and SASEGT. CDR3 in amino acids: CASSPGTASRYEQYF. The CDR3 bases are TGTGCCAGCAGCCCAGGGACGGCCTCCCGCTACGAGCAGTACTTC.

This clonotype has at least ten counts. The CDR3 DNA follows: TGTGCCAGCAGCGGGAGGGACAGACCTAGCACAGATACGCAGTATTTT. Translation gives CASSGRDRPSTDTQYF. The V and J genes are TRBV7-2 and TRBJ2-3; D possibly matches TRBD1 or TRBD2 (7 bases each). Germline CDR1 and CDR2: SGHTA and FQGNSA. This CDR3 comprises 16 residues. V was cut by 5 bases and J by 0 bases, with 15 bases left in between.

This rearrangement joins TRBV12-3 or TRBV12-4 to TRBJ1-5; 11 nucleotides agree with TRBD1. Germline trimming cut 5 bases from V and 2 bases from J; bases unmatched to any gene: 11. The CDR3 sequence is 18 residues long. The CDR3 bases are TGTGCCAGCAGTACCCGGGACAGGGGGGAGAGTGGCAATCAGCCCCAGCATTTT. It yields the protein CASSTRDRGESGNQPQHF.

This clonotype was detected ten times or more. The chain combines TRBV14 with TRBJ2-3; 8 bases map to TRBD1. V shed 3 bases and J 2 bases; nucleotides not matched to a gene: 10. Germline V gives CDR1 SGHDN, CDR2 FVKESK. The CDR3 length is 17 residues. The CDR3 coding sequence is TGTGCCAGCAGCCAGCCCCTCACAGGGGGAGTCACAGATACGCAGTATTTT. The encoded protein is CASSQPLTGGVTDTQYF.

This clonotype appeared many times. V usage is TRBV20-1 and J usage is TRBJ2-3; weak D call: TRBD2 (5 bases). The CDR3 runs to 12 residues. V lost 4 bases and J 3 bases, leaving 8 bases between the germline ends. From germline, CDR1 is DFQATT and CDR2 SNEGSKA (reference sequence). CDR3 protein: CSAKPGTDTQYF. The CDR3 nucleotides read TGCAGTGCTAAACCGGGGACAGATACGCAGTATTTT.

The rearrangement links TRBV20-1 to TRBJ2-1; 10 bases map to TRBD2. Per germline, CDR1 DFQATT and CDR2 SNEGSKA (reference sequence). J was trimmed by 3 bases and V by 5 bases; bases with no gene match: 4. CDR3 length: 14 residues. CDR3 in DNA: TGCAGTGCTCCGGGGACTAGCGACTACAATGAGCAGTTCTTC. It is translated as CSAPGTSDYNEQFF.

This clonotype appeared many times. The CDR3 reads CSVEVVGARWTEAFF. The DNA of the CDR3 is TGCAGCGTTGAAGTTGTAGGGGCGCGGTGGACTGAAGCTTTCTTT. This chain connects TRBV29-1 to TRBJ1-1; D perhaps matches TRBD1 (5 bases). Trimming pared 1 base from V and 5 bases from J, leaving 17 bases between. The CDR3 covers 15 residues. Looked up from germline, CDR1 is SQVTM and CDR2 is ANQGSEA.

The V and J genes are TRBV7-9 and TRBJ1-6; D unclear. Germline V gives CDR1 SEHNR, CDR2 FQNEAQ (reference sequence). The CDR3 is 15 residues long. V lost 1 base and J lost 7, with 11 bases in between. The CDR3 region is CASSLVGPTNSPLHF. CDR3 in DNA: TGTGCCAGCAGCTTAGTTGGGCCGACCAATTCACCCCTCCACTTT.

This clonotype appeared many times. The chain joins TRBV4-1 to TRBJ2-3; perhaps D is TRBD1 or TRBD2 (5 bases each). With 2 bases removed from V and 1 base from J, the gap between germline ends came to 10 bases. The CDR3 is made up of 15 amino acids. Germline lookup yields CDR1 MGHRA and CDR2 YSYEKL. The CDR3 DNA sequence: TGCGCCAGCAGCCAAACGAGAGGGGGCACAGATACGCAGTATTTT. Its translation: CASSQTRGGTDTQYF.

This clonotype was recorded many times. V and J are TRBV5-1 and TRBJ2-2; TRBD2 might be the D (6 bases). CDR1 and CDR2 (germline): SGHRS, YFSETQ. The CDR3 totals 15 residues. The ends were cut back, 2 bases at V and 6 bases at J, with 14 bases in the middle. As DNA, the CDR3 is TGCGCCAGCAGCTTAATGGGCGTAGCGGCCGGGGAGCTGTTTTTT. Protein product: CASSLMGVAAGELFF.

This clonotype was seen ten or more times. The rearrangement links TRBV15 to TRBJ2-3; D not certain. CDR1 LNHNV and CDR2 YYDKDF come from the germline V gene (reference sequence). CDR3 length: 12 amino acids. The ends were cut back, 3 bases at V and 9 bases at J, with 10 bases in the middle. CDR3 DNA: TGTGCCACCAGCAGCCTGGGCCCCACGCAGTATTTT. Residues: CATSSLGPTQYF. Filled out from reference TRBV15 and TRBJ2-3, the complete variable domain reads DAMVIQNPRYQVTQFGKPVTLSCSQTLNHNVMYWYQQKSSQAPKLLFHYYDKDFNNEADTPDNFQSRRPNTSFCFLDIRSPGLGDTAMYLCATSSLGPTQYFGPGTRLTVL.

In this sample, this clonotype turned up many times. This chain connects TRBV4-1 to TRBJ1-2; no firm D call. CDR3 size: 15 residues. V dropped 1 base and J dropped 8 bases, with 17 bases sitting between them. Germline V gene lookup returns CDR1 MGHRA and CDR2 YSYEKL. CDR3 DNA: TGCGCCAGCAGCCAAGGTCCCGGCTCCATTGGGGGCTACACCTTC. Encoded protein: CASSQGPGSIGGYTF.

This clonotype was observed a handful of times. This rearrangement joins TRBV2 to TRBJ2-3; D might be TRBD2 (6 bases). The CDR3 has 17 amino acids. Germline-derived CDR1 and CDR2 are SNHLY and FYNNEI. V lost 2 bases, J lost 4 bases, and 19 bases lay in between. The CDR3 region is CASSERVPSRGPDTQYF. CDR3 DNA: TGTGCCAGCAGTGAAAGGGTACCCTCGCGGGGCCCAGATACGCAGTATTTT.